One sample yielded the 30 T cell receptor beta chains listed below, sequenced in a study of a mutant IDH1 vaccine in newly diagnosed glioma (dated by TCRdb to the early 2020s). According to the study, the label for this sample's time point signals: week 35, safety follow-up. A 20-mer mutant IDH1 peptide at 300 micrograms in Montanide made up each vaccine dose, which was injected subcutaneously together with topical imiquimod. To prepare the library, the immunoSEQ multiplex PCR assay was applied. Held by TCRdb, this immuneACCESS table contains in-frame sequences only and omits some clones. Under half of the omission traces to an unresolved V gene where checked; the cause of the rest is unknown. The sample includes approximately 50,000 clones, with approximately 87% observed a single time. About 1.6% of the sample is taken by the ten largest. For these receptors, no antigen is known. Sequencing was performed on PBMCs, taken from a glioma patient whose treatment included an IDH1 peptide vaccine. The receptors stem from a middle-aged man with glioma.

This clone turned up a few times. The chain carries TRBV5-4 and TRBJ1-2; perhaps TRBD1 as D (5 bases). The CDR3 covers 13 residues. Per germline, CDR1 SGHNT and CDR2 YYREEE (reference sequence). V gave up 2 bases and J gave up 3 bases, with 8 bases separating them. This CDR3 is CASSFAQDYGYTF. The DNA for the CDR3 is TGTGCCAGCAGCTTCGCACAGGACTATGGCTACACCTTC.

This clone showed up just once. V and J are TRBV7-9 and TRBJ2-7; possible D gene TRBD1, 6 bases. The germline V gene encodes CDR1 SEHNR and CDR2 FQNEAQ (reference sequence). The CDR3 is 12 residues long. V was pared by 1 base and J by 5 bases, with 6 bases between. The CDR3 DNA sequence: TGTGCCAGCAGCTTAGAGGGGGACGAGCAGTACTTC. This gives the protein CASSLEGDEQYF.

The chain links TRBV29-1 to TRBJ2-7; the match to TRBD1 covers 8 bases. This CDR3 spans 14 amino acids. CDR1 is SQVTM and CDR2 is ANQGSEA in the germline V gene. The trim removed 5 bases at V and 0 bases at J, leaving 6 bases unmatched. As DNA, the CDR3 is TGCAGCGTTCGGCAGGGGGCGTTCTCCTACGAGCAGTACTTC. Protein product: CSVRQGAFSYEQYF.

The gene calls are TRBV28 and TRBJ2-5, with 10 bases lining up with TRBD1. V was clipped by 3 bases and J by 3 bases; unmatched bases: 7. CDR3 length: 16 residues. Germline V gene data show CDR1 as MDHEN and CDR2 as SYDVKM. Here the CDR3 reads CASSLPGTGAKETQYF. DNA of the CDR3: TGTGCCAGCAGTTTGCCCGGGACAGGGGCGAAAGAGACCCAGTACTTC.

The V call is TRBV9, the J call TRBJ2-7; D uncertain. Deletions cut 4 bases from V and 2 bases from J, with 16 bases between. The CDR3 sequence is 15 residues long. Per germline, CDR1 SGDLS and CDR2 YYNGEE. CDR3: CASSIPGRRTYEQYF. CDR3 in DNA: TGTGCCAGCAGCATCCCTGGAAGGAGAACCTACGAGCAGTACTTC.

This clone was detected once. The V gene is TRBV4-3, the J gene TRBJ2-5, with a weak D call TRBD2 (6 bases). V lost 3 bases, J lost 4 bases, and 18 bases lay in between. This CDR3 has 16 residues. CDR1 and CDR2 from the germline V gene are LGHNA and YSLEER. The CDR3, as DNA: TGCGCCAGCAGCCAGGGAGGATTAATGCGAGGAGAGACCCAGTACTTC. It yields the protein CASSQGGLMRGETQYF.

The genes are TRBV27 and TRBJ1-5; D remains ambiguous. V was clipped by 4 bases and J by 1 base, with 17 bases between them. Looked up from germline, CDR1 is MNHEY and CDR2 is SMNVEV (reference sequence). This CDR3 is built from 17 residues. The CDR3 spells CASSSTKSTASNQPQHF. The CDR3 nucleotides read TGTGCCAGCAGTTCTACCAAATCAACAGCGAGCAATCAGCCCCAGCATTTT.

This clone was found a few times. This chain connects TRBV23-1 to TRBJ1-1, with a weak D call TRBD1 (5 bases). TRBV23-1 is identified as an open reading frame with a role that is uncertain. The CDR3 covers 15 residues. The V end was cut by 0 bases, the J end by 2 bases, with 10 bases between. In DNA form, the CDR3 reads TGCGCCAGCAGTCAATCGGCGGGGGACAACACTGAAGCTTTCTTT. The encoded protein is CASSQSAGDNTEAFF.

The V and J genes are TRBV7-8 and TRBJ2-5; 9 bases agree with TRBD2. V lost 0 bases and J lost 1; bases outside the gene matches: 3. Germline lookup yields CDR1 SGHVS and CDR2 FQNEAQ. This CDR3 spans 16 amino acids. The CDR3 sequence: CASSLAATSGQETQYF. CDR3 in DNA: TGTGCCAGCAGCTTAGCGGCGACTAGCGGCCAAGAGACCCAGTACTTC.

The chain couples TRBV4-1 to TRBJ2-1; weak D call: TRBD1 (5 bases). Looked up from germline, CDR1 is MGHRA and CDR2 is YSYEKL. The germline V and J ends were trimmed by 5 bases and 8 bases, with 16 bases remaining between them. There are 14 residues in the CDR3. This chain's CDR3 is CASSGLGPSDEQFF. The DNA for the CDR3 is TGCGCCAGCAGCGGCTTGGGGCCCTCGGATGAGCAGTTCTTC.

The CDR3 is CAISEGGGGGNTIYF. Written as DNA, the CDR3 is TGTGCCATCAGTGAGGGGGGGGGCGGAGGAAACACCATATATTTT. The chain is built from TRBV10-3 and TRBJ1-3, with a possible D match to TRBD1 (6 bases). Trimming cost V 2 bases and J 4 bases, with 12 bases left between them. There are 15 residues in the CDR3. The germline V gene has CDR1 ENHRY and CDR2 SYGVKD.

The chain uses TRBV6-4 and TRBJ2-2, with unresolved D. Germline CDR1 reads MRHNA; CDR2 reads SNTAGT. V was cut by 6 bases and J by 1 base, with 12 bases left in between. The CDR3 runs to 15 residues. CDR3 region: CASRTTALNTGELFF. The DNA of the CDR3 is TGTGCCAGCAGAACAACGGCTTTGAACACCGGGGAGCTGTTTTTT.

The chain recombines TRBV7-6 with TRBJ2-5, with TRBD1 matching over 8 bases. Germline lookup yields CDR1 SGHVS and CDR2 FNYEAQ. This CDR3 is built from 15 residues. The J segment lost 5 bases and the V segment lost 5 bases, leaving 10 bases of the junction unmatched. The CDR3 bases are TGTGCCAGCAGCGCGCGTCAGGGGGCGCGGGAGACCCAGTACTTC. It yields the protein CASSARQGARETQYF.

In this sample, this clone turned up a few times. The V and J genes are TRBV19 and TRBJ1-5; D is undetermined. Germline CDR1 and CDR2: LNHDA and SQIVND (reference sequence). Trimming left V 1 base short and J 3 bases short, with 7 bases between. This CDR3 has 14 amino acids. The CDR3 here is CASSIGQNNQPQHF. In DNA, the CDR3 is TGTGCCAGTAGTATAGGGCAGAACAATCAGCCCCAGCATTTT.

The DNA of the CDR3 is TGTGCCAGCAGCCATTGGGATGCCTTCGGCACTGAAGCTTTCTTT. Translating gives CASSHWDAFGTEAFF. The chain has TRBV21-1 and TRBJ1-1. TRBV21-1 is a listed pseudogene. The CDR3 totals 15 residues.

The chain recombines TRBV29-1 with TRBJ1-2, with TRBD1 as a possible D gene (6 bases). The V gene's germline CDR1 is SQVTM and CDR2 ANQGSEA. The CDR3 is made up of 14 amino acids. Trimming shortened V by 3 bases and J by 3 bases, and 14 bases separated the two germline ends. CDR3 protein: CSVDQAGAYYGYTF. The CDR3, as DNA: TGCAGCGTTGATCAGGCAGGGGCCTACTATGGCTACACCTTC.

The chain couples TRBV6-1 to TRBJ1-3, with 8 bases matching TRBD1. J was trimmed by 2 bases and V by 7 bases; bases with no gene match: 4. The CDR3 runs to 14 residues. CDR1 is MNHNS and CDR2 is SASEGT in the germline V gene. The CDR3 DNA reads TGTGCCAGCATTGCGGACAGGGCTGGAAACACCATATATTTT. Translating it yields CASIADRAGNTIYF.

V gene TRBV25-1 combines with J gene TRBJ2-5, with 10 bases identical to TRBD2. Looked up from germline, CDR1 is MGHDK and CDR2 is SYGVNS. This CDR3 is built from 16 residues. Trimming removed 7 bases from V and 4 bases from J; junction bases left unmatched: 12. The CDR3 DNA reads as TGTGCCAGCACACTAGCGGGATTTGCTTTCGGAGAGACCCAGTACTTC. Translating gives CASTLAGFAFGETQYF.

V usage is TRBV6-5 and J usage is TRBJ1-2; D gene ambiguous. Trimming took off 6 bases at V and 5 bases at J, with 10 bases between the two ends. This CDR3 comprises 12 residues. Looked up from germline, CDR1 is MNHEY and CDR2 is SVGAGI. The CDR3, as DNA: TGTGCCAGCAGGACGCGGGTTTATGGCTACACCTTC. Protein product: CASRTRVYGYTF.

The gene calls are TRBV19 and TRBJ2-1, with D tentatively TRBD2 (5 bases). Trimming removed 2 bases at V and 10 bases at J, with 6 bases between. Germline V gene lookup returns CDR1 LNHDA and CDR2 SQIVND (reference sequence). This CDR3 is built from 11 residues. CDR3 coding DNA: TGTGCCAGTAGTATATCGGGAGAGCAGTTCTTC. Translation: CASSISGEQFF. The complete variable domain, with remaining parts taken from reference TRBV19 and TRBJ2-1, reads DGGITQSPKYLFRKEGQNVTLSCEQNLNHDAMYWYRQDPGQGLRLIYYSQIVNDFQKGDIAEGYSVSREKKESFPLTVTSAQKNPTAFYLCASSISGEQFFGPGTRLTVL.

The V and J genes are TRBV6-5 and TRBJ2-7, with TRBD1 identical over 7 bases. Per germline, CDR1 MNHEY and CDR2 SVGAGI. This CDR3 is built from 15 residues. V gave up 2 bases and J gave up 4 bases; unmatched junction bases: 8. The CDR3: CASSYAVNRGYEQYF. In DNA, the CDR3 is TGTGCCAGCAGTTACGCGGTGAACAGGGGATACGAGCAGTACTTC.

The chain recombines TRBV9 with TRBJ2-3; 7 bases match TRBD2. V lost 2 bases and J lost 4; bases outside the gene matches: 4. The germline gives CDR1 SGDLS, CDR2 YYNGEE. The CDR3 has 14 amino acids. CDR3 loop: CASSVGGSADTQYF. CDR3 sequence (DNA): TGTGCCAGCAGCGTTGGCGGGAGTGCAGATACGCAGTATTTT.

This clone was observed a single time. CDR3 sequence: CASSPRFSGPYSSYNEQFF. Written as DNA, the CDR3 is TGTGCCAGCAGCCCCCGCTTTAGCGGCCCATATAGCTCCTACAATGAGCAGTTCTTC. The chain uses TRBV11-2 and TRBJ2-1; weak D call: TRBD2 (6 bases). Germline assignment: CDR1 SGHAT and CDR2 FQNNGV. The CDR3 is 19 amino acids. The V gene lost 5 bases and the J gene lost 0 bases, with 23 bases spanning the gap.

The CDR3 DNA follows: TGCAGTGAGGTGCGCGGCAATGAGCAGTTCTTC. Amino acid sequence: CSEVRGNEQFF. The rearrangement joins TRBV20-1 to TRBJ2-1; D not resolved. V was shortened by 7 bases and J by 6 bases, with 10 bases between the two germline ends. The V gene's germline CDR1 is DFQATT and CDR2 SNEGSKA (reference sequence). The CDR3 is 11 residues long.

V is TRBV5-1 and J is TRBJ2-5, with 10 positions matching TRBD2. The CDR3 length is 15 residues. Trimming took 0 bases from V and 4 from J; bases not matched to a gene: 3. CDR1 and CDR2 from the germline V gene are SGHRS and YFSETQ. The chain's CDR3 is CASSLASGSRETQYF. The CDR3 nucleotides read TGCGCCAGCAGCTTGGCTAGCGGGAGTCGAGAGACCCAGTACTTC. The full variable domain, in which reference TRBV5-1 and TRBJ2-5 provide the parts outside the CDR3, is KAGVTQTPRYLIKTRGQQVTLSCSPISGHRSVSWYQQTPGQGLQFLFEYFSETQRNKGNFPGRFSGRQFSNSRSEMNVSTLELGDSALYLCASSLASGSRETQYFGPGTRLLVL.

This clone was counted once. CDR3 sequence (DNA): TGTGCCAGCAGCGCTATCCCGTTCAATGAGCAGTTCTTC. Translation gives CASSAIPFNEQFF. The chain combines TRBV9 with TRBJ2-1; D is ambiguous. The V gene lost 3 bases and the J gene lost 6 bases, with 10 bases spanning the gap. The germline V gene has CDR1 SGDLS and CDR2 YYNGEE. This CDR3 is built from 13 residues.

The table lists this clone with a count of one. The rearrangement uses TRBV7-9 and TRBJ2-7; D is undetermined. Trimming removed 3 bases from V and 3 bases from J, with 12 bases in between. The germline CDR1 and CDR2 sequences are SEHNR and FQNEAQ (reference sequence). The CDR3 has 14 residues. CDR3 sequence reads: CASSFPQPLYEQYF. In DNA, the CDR3 is TGTGCCAGCAGCTTCCCCCAGCCGCTCTACGAGCAGTACTTC.

V gene TRBV5-5 combines with J gene TRBJ2-7, with 10 bases fitting TRBD2. The length of the CDR3 is 17 residues. Looked up from germline, CDR1 is SGHKS and CDR2 is YYEKEE (reference sequence). The junction had 9 bases not matched to a gene; V was cut back by 1 base and J by 2 bases. As DNA, the CDR3 is TGTGCCAGCAGCTTGAAATCTCGGACTAGCGGAACCTACGAGCAGTACTTC. Translation gives CASSLKSRTSGTYEQYF.

The CDR3 is CASSQGQGNYEQYF. CDR3 nucleotide sequence: TGTGCCAGCTCCCAAGGACAGGGAAACTACGAGCAGTACTTC. This chain joins TRBV18 and TRBJ2-7; 8 bases are a match to TRBD1. The CDR3 covers 14 residues. The trim removed 6 bases at V and 3 bases at J, leaving 7 bases unmatched. Germline-derived CDR1 and CDR2 are KGHSH and LQKENI.

V and J are TRBV25-1 and TRBJ2-5; possibly TRBD2 for D (5 bases). There are 14 residues in the CDR3. Deletions cut 2 bases from V and 2 bases from J, with 9 bases between. The germline CDR1 and CDR2 sequences are MGHDK and SYGVNS. CDR3 bases: TGTGCCAGCAGTGAAGAGCCGGGGCAAGAGACCCAGTACTTC. Encoded protein: CASSEEPGQETQYF.